These T cell receptor beta chains were read from a single sample in a study of STAT5B mutations in CD4+ large granular lymphocyte leukemia. TCRdb keeps only in-frame clones here, not all; method: immunoSEQ multiplex PCR. The sample records 31,000 or so clones, roughly 84% being singletons. The material sequenced was CD4+ T cells from blood buffy coats. The receptors shown here come from a human donor in good health. Each CDR3 is given with its conserved first and last residue. The D gene is left open where the match is weak. The listing skips clone size in some rows; elsewhere it reads once, few, many or a size class.

clone_size j_call v_call d_call cdr3_length cdr3_aa cdr3_nt
NA TRBJ1-2 TRBV19 NA 14 CASNQQGSNYGYTF TGTGCCAGTAACCAACAGGGTTCTAACTATGGCTACACCTTC
NA TRBJ1-1 TRBV6-5 NA 12 CATRRGNTEAFF TGTGCCACCCGCAGGGGGAACACTGAAGCTTTCTTT
NA TRBJ2-7 TRBV20-1 NA 11 CSARLVHEQYF TGCAGTGCTAGGCTAGTCCACGAGCAGTACTTC
few TRBJ2-5 TRBV11-3 NA 14 CASSLERGQETQYF TGTGCCAGCAGCTTAGAACGGGGGCAAGAGACCCAGTACTTC
NA TRBJ2-5 TRBV5-1 NA 17 CASSSAKATIMGETQYF TGCGCCAGCAGCTCGGCTAAAGCCACAATAATGGGGGAGACCCAGTACTTC
NA TRBJ1-2 TRBV2 NA 13 CASSEGTNYGYTF TGTGCCAGCAGTGAAGGGACAAACTATGGCTACACCTTC
NA TRBJ2-7 TRBV6-5 TRBD2 14 CASRTSGAAYEQYF TGTGCCAGCAGGACTAGCGGGGCCGCCTACGAGCAGTACTTC
NA TRBJ2-5 TRBV7-2 NA 13 CASTRGGKETQYF TGTGCCAGCACCCGTGGGGGGAAAGAGACCCAGTACTTC
NA TRBJ2-7 TRBV14 NA 12 CASRVTGREQYF TGTGCCAGCAGGGTAACAGGGCGCGAGCAGTACTTC
NA TRBJ2-3 TRBV5-4 TRBD2 15 CASSLGGGVGDTQYF TGTGCCAGCAGCTTGGGCGGGGGGGTTGGTGATACGCAGTATTTT
NA TRBJ2-7 TRBV6-1 NA 14 CASSRKGQLGEQYF TGTGCCAGCAGCAGGAAGGGGCAACTCGGGGAGCAGTACTTC
NA TRBJ1-1 TRBV28 NA 12 CASSLLQGVAFF TGTGCCAGCAGTTTACTACAGGGAGTAGCTTTCTTT
NA TRBJ2-4 TRBV6-6 NA 16 CASSRGGQGAKNIQYF TGTGCCAGCAGCCGGGGCGGCCAGGGGGCCAAAAACATTCAGTACTTC
few TRBJ1-1 TRBV9 NA 15 CASSVAGWGNTEAFF TGTGCCAGCAGCGTAGCAGGGTGGGGGAACACTGAAGCTTTCTTT
NA TRBJ2-5 TRBV6-1 TRBD2 14 CASSTMAGVETQYF TGTGCCAGCAGTACTATGGCGGGGGTAGAGACCCAGTACTTC
NA TRBJ1-2 TRBV6-5 TRBD1 13 CASSYRQGGGYTF TGTGCCAGCAGTTATCGACAGGGTGGTGGCTACACCTTC
NA TRBJ2-1 TRBV27 TRBD2 19 CASRLRLAGAQSSYNEQFF TGTGCCAGCAGACTGAGGCTAGCGGGCGCACAAAGCTCCTACAATGAGCAGTTCTTC
NA TRBJ1-2 TRBV5-4 TRBD1 13 CASSLGTTGTYTF TGTGCCAGCAGCTTGGGCACGACAGGGACCTACACCTTC
NA TRBJ2-7 TRBV6-6 TRBD2 15 CASSYTSGSSYEQYF TGTGCCAGCAGCTACACTAGCGGGAGCTCCTACGAGCAGTACTTC
NA TRBJ2-3 TRBV27 NA 15 CASSSQGRNTDTQYF TGTGCCAGCAGTTCCCAGGGAAGGAACACAGATACGCAGTATTTT
once TRBJ2-7 TRBV6-5 NA 13 CASSSGRGNEQYF TGTGCCAGCAGTTCGGGCAGGGGAAACGAGCAGTACTTC
NA TRBJ2-5 TRBV7-2 TRBD2 15 CASSYLPGGVETQYF TGTGCCAGCAGCTACCTCCCGGGGGGGGTCGAGACCCAGTACTTC
NA TRBJ2-5 TRBV19 NA 14 CASSMSTGRETQYF TGTGCCAGTAGTATGTCGACAGGGAGGGAGACCCAGTACTTC
NA TRBJ2-2 TRBV7-2 TRBD2 15 CASSSGLAATGELFF TGTGCCAGCAGCTCCGGACTAGCGGCCACCGGGGAGCTGTTTTTT
once TRBJ1-2 TRBV6-6 NA 14 CASSYSGGGYGYTF TGTGCCAGCAGTTACTCGGGGGGAGGGTATGGCTACACCTTC
NA TRBJ2-5 TRBV5-4 NA 13 CASSSGPGETQYF TGTGCCAGCAGCTCGGGCCCGGGAGAGACCCAGTACTTC
NA TRBJ2-3 TRBV6-5 TRBD2 15 CASSSRGGESDTQYF TGTGCCAGCAGTTCCCGCGGGGGGGAGTCGGATACGCAGTATTTT
few TRBJ2-7 TRBV2 NA 13 CASSEYRAGEQYF TGTGCCAGCAGTGAATACAGGGCCGGCGAGCAGTACTTC
NA TRBJ2-2 TRBV19 NA 14 CASSKGGATGELFF TGTGCCAGTAGTAAGGGGGGGGCCACCGGGGAGCTGTTTTTT
few TRBJ2-2 TRBV5-1 NA 13 CASSPQNTGELFF TGCGCCAGCAGCCCACAAAACACCGGGGAGCTGTTTTTT
NA TRBJ1-1 TRBV7-9 NA 14 CASSLAAENTEAFF TGTGCCAGCAGCTTAGCGGCGGAAAACACTGAAGCTTTCTTT
NA TRBJ2-7 TRBV9 TRBD2 15 CASSSSTSGFDEQYF TGTGCCAGCAGCTCTTCCACTAGCGGGTTCGACGAGCAGTACTTC
NA TRBJ1-5 TRBV7-9 TRBD1 15 CASSPLGTGNQPQHF TGTGCCAGCAGCCCCCTGGGGACAGGTAATCAGCCCCAGCATTTT
NA TRBJ1-2 TRBV19 NA 16 CASRKHRDGRAYGYTF TGTGCCAGTCGGAAACACAGGGACGGGAGGGCTTATGGCTACACCTTC
few TRBJ1-2 TRBV30 NA 13 CAWSVKQIYGYTF TGTGCCTGGAGTGTAAAACAGATCTATGGCTACACCTTC
NA TRBJ2-1 TRBV19 NA 15 CASSIDQTGYNEQFF TGTGCCAGTAGTATAGATCAGACGGGCTACAATGAGCAGTTCTTC
NA TRBJ2-5 TRBV15 TRBD2 15 CATRGAGAYQETQYF TGTGCCACCAGAGGAGCGGGGGCGTACCAAGAGACCCAGTACTTC
NA TRBJ1-6 TRBV5-4 NA 13 CASSLDRSSPLHF TGTGCCAGCAGCTTAGACAGATCCTCACCCCTCCACTTT
NA TRBJ1-1 TRBV9 NA 15 CASSVVDRMNTEAFF TGTGCCAGCAGCGTAGTAGACAGAATGAACACTGAAGCTTTCTTT
NA TRBJ2-1 TRBV7-9 NA 16 CASSLGGTPSGDEQFF TGTGCCAGCAGCCTGGGGGGGACACCATCCGGGGATGAGCAGTTCTTC
NA TRBJ2-7 TRBV11-2 TRBD2 14 CASSSLGGWYEQYF TGTGCCAGCAGCTCATTGGGGGGGTGGTACGAGCAGTACTTC
once TRBJ1-2 TRBV5-8 NA 15 CASSLALGQTRGYTF TGTGCCAGCAGCTTGGCCCTCGGACAGACCCGTGGCTACACCTTC
NA TRBJ2-1 TRBV19 NA 17 CASRRQGSGPSYNGQFF TGTGCCAGTAGAAGGCAGGGTAGCGGCCCCTCTTACAATGGGCAGTTCTTC
NA TRBJ2-2 TRBV6-4 TRBD2 18 CASSVTGLAGPNTGELFF TGTGCCAGCAGTGTTACGGGACTAGCGGGGCCGAACACCGGGGAGCTGTTTTTT
NA TRBJ2-3 TRBV15 NA 17 CATSRGHGPPLTDTQYF TGTGCCACCAGCAGAGGCCATGGGCCGCCTCTCACAGATACGCAGTATTTT
NA TRBJ2-3 TRBV29-1 TRBD1 16 CSVTGTGVSSTDTQYF TGCAGCGTCACCGGGACAGGGGTCTCTAGCACAGATACGCAGTATTTT